This T cell receptor (beta chain) was identified in a study of T cell changes during pregnancy in multiple sclerosis. Sequencing used immunoSEQ multiplex PCR; TCRdb keeps in-frame clones, though not all of them. The table has approximately 83,000 clones, about 93% seen once; the top ten hold approximately 4.5%. CDR1 LNHDA and CDR2 SQIVND come from the germline V gene (reference sequence). V dropped 7 bases and J dropped 0 bases, with 10 bases sitting between them. The CDR3 consists of 14 residues. The TCR originated in a female donor with multiple sclerosis, enrolled in a pregnancy study. The genes are TRBV19 and TRBJ2-1; D possibly corresponds to TRBD2 (6 bases). Sequenced material: peripheral blood, taken in the first trimester of pregnancy. The CDR3 nucleotides are TGTGCCAGTACTGTCGGGGGCTCCTACAATGAGCAGTTCTTC. The encoded protein is CASTVGGSYNEQFF. The entire variable domain, with the rest obtained from reference TRBV19 and TRBJ2-1, is as follows: DGGITQSPKYLFRKEGQNVTLSCEQNLNHDAMYWYRQDPGQGLRLIYYSQIVNDFQKGDIAEGYSVSREKKESFPLTVTSAQKNPTAFYLCASTVGGSYNEQFFGPGTRLTVL.